This TCR beta chain was profiled in a study of technical replicates of blood from a handful of donors. This CDR3 spans 16 amino acids. Germline-derived CDR1 and CDR2 are SGHTA and FQGNSA. Trimming shortened V by 4 bases and J by 2 bases, and 15 bases separated the two germline ends. This clone came up once. TCRdb's copy holds only in-frame clones and misses some; the assay was immunoSEQ multiplex PCR. The sample records approximately 76,000 clones, about 86% being singletons. This chain connects TRBV7-2 to TRBJ1-5; no definite D call. Sequenced: PBMCs. The source of this sequence is a human donor in good health. Some clones in this sample may be carry-over from other donors' samples. CDR3 DNA sequence: TGTGCCAGCAGCTCAGCGGGTCCGAGGGGCAATCAGCCCCAGCATTTT. Encoded protein: CASSSAGPRGNQPQHF.